This paragraph covers one T cell receptor (beta chain) sequence. Method: immunoSEQ multiplex PCR; TCRdb's copy keeps in-frame clones and lacks some. The profile shows some 99,000 clones, 80% to 90% of them singletons. This entry is derived from a study of control samples from healthy donors and cancer patients. Material for sequencing was blood. This receptor was obtained from a woman between 45 and 60 years old in good health.

This chain's CDR3 is CASSTKLAGVYNEQFF. The CDR3 DNA reads as TGTGCCAGCAGTACGAAACTAGCGGGGGTCTACAATGAGCAGTTCTTC. The rearrangement links TRBV28 to TRBJ2-1; 11 bases line up with TRBD2. J lost 3 bases, V lost 5 bases, and 6 bases had no gene match. CDR1 is MDHEN and CDR2 is SYDVKM in the germline V gene. This CDR3 comprises 16 residues.